The T cell receptor beta chain described here comes from a study of cytomegalovirus exposure and HLA in healthy donors. Across the whole study: There were nearly 120 million unique TCR beta sequences, drawn from 180 million or so T cells, in an earlier analysis. Study results and limitations: CMV antigen specificity was confirmed in vitro for a few CMV-associated chains.

Looked up from germline, CDR1 is SGHRS and CDR2 is YFSETQ. This CDR3 has 13 amino acids. V was clipped by 3 bases and J by 6 bases; unmatched bases: 3. PCR was performed using 60 Vbeta and 13 Jbeta primers. The authors' processing: Tens of millions of unique TCR beta chains, roughly 11 million of them shared, were counted by a later analysis. TCRdb's copy holds only in-frame clones and misses some; the assay was immunoSEQ multiplex PCR. The V and J calls and clone size come from that table; D and trimming were worked out from the DNA. The sample includes around 140,000 clones, more than 75% of them seen just once. On this clone: Its matching antigen is unknown.

The source material was PBMCs. This rearrangement joins TRBV5-1 to TRBJ2-7; 10 bases match TRBD1. This receptor was obtained from a woman between 35 and 50 years old in good health and CMV-seropositive. The DNA of the CDR3 is TGCGCCAGCAGCTATGGACAGGGGGGCGAGCAGTACTTC. It codes for CASSYGQGGEQYF.